This T cell receptor beta chain was captured in a study of Ad26.COV2.S vaccination and SARS-CoV-2 variants. Turning to the study itself: Recipients of Ad26.COV2.S got it intramuscularly, once or twice 56 days apart.

Worth noting for this clone: Its matching antigen is unknown.

TCRdb keeps only in-frame clones here, not all; method: immunoSEQ multiplex PCR. The sample carries 350,000 to 550,000 clones, approximately 89% recorded once. Trimming cost V 4 bases and J 6 bases; bases outside gene matches: 2. The CDR3 has 14 residues. Germline V CDR1 and CDR2: SEHNR, FQNEAQ (reference sequence). General study findings and limits: Overall T cell responses may have been underestimated by the analyses of TCR breadth and depth.

Treatment specified: over 15 received Ad26.COV2.S at low or high dose, single or two shots; roughly five received placebo; per-sample allocation not given. Samples came from day 63 after the first vaccine or placebo injection. An Ad26 vector expressing Wuhan-strain SARS-CoV-2 spike constituted the vaccine. The clonotype was recovered from a person between 18 and 59 years old who received the Ad26.COV2.S COVID-19 vaccine or a placebo. This chain connects TRBV7-9 to TRBJ1-4, with 10 bases lining up with TRBD1. This specimen consisted of peripheral blood, obtained in a trial of Ad26.COV2.S vaccine versus placebo. The CDR3 protein is CASSSDRGHEKLFF. DNA for the CDR3: TGTGCCAGCAGCTCCGACAGGGGGCATGAAAAACTGTTTTTT.